The next 6 T cell receptor beta chains were all read from a single sample in a study of T cells in Graves' hyperthyroidism and ophthalmopathy. Regions amplified from RNA transcripts were the TCR beta CDR3 regions. An initial round of RT-PCR targeting the TCR CDR3 relied on the HTBI primer set. Each CDR3 protein gets one entry after TCRdb re-called the multiplex PCR reads with MiXCR. Here the sample spans around 700,000 distinct CDR3 sequences, under 45% being singletons. Sequencing used blood. These receptors all come from a middle-aged woman with Graves' hyperthyroidism.

This clonotype came up many times. The chain carries TRBV15 and TRBJ1-2, with 9 bases lining up with TRBD1. Unmatched junction bases numbered 6, after V lost 2 bases and J lost 2 bases. Germline values: CDR1 LNHNV, CDR2 YYDKDF (reference sequence). This CDR3 is built from 16 residues. The CDR3 spells CATSRSSDRGNYGYTF. In DNA form, the CDR3 reads TGTGCCACCAGCAGATCCTCTGACAGGGGGAACTATGGCTACACCTTC.

This clonotype was counted at least ten times. The chain has TRBV5-1 and TRBJ2-7; tentative D call: TRBD1 (5 bases). The CDR3 sequence is 13 residues long. V dropped 0 bases and J dropped 6 bases, with 10 bases sitting between them. Germline assignment: CDR1 SGHRS and CDR2 YFSETQ. DNA of the CDR3: TGCGCCAGCAGCTTGGACCAGGGCCGCGAGCAGTACTTC. Protein: CASSLDQGREQYF.

The rearrangement links TRBV19 to TRBJ2-7; D call uncertain. The CDR3 contains 11 residues. V lost 6 bases and J lost 7, with 10 bases in between. Germline V gene lookup returns CDR1 LNHDA and CDR2 SQIVND (reference sequence). The DNA for the CDR3 is TGTGCCAGTAGAACTGGGAAAGAGCAGTACTTC. Its protein is CASRTGKEQYF.

This sequence joins TRBV19 and TRBJ2-5, with 8 nucleotides matching TRBD2. The J segment lost 2 bases and the V segment lost 7 bases, leaving 12 bases of the junction unmatched. CDR1 LNHDA and CDR2 SQIVND come from the germline V gene (reference sequence). There are 16 residues in the CDR3. Here the CDR3 DNA reads TGTGCCAGTATTGCGGTAGCGGGGTGGTCGCAAGAGACCCAGTACTTC. It specifies CASIAVAGWSQETQYF.

The V gene is TRBV4-3, the J gene TRBJ2-6, with D maybe TRBD2 (6 bases). This CDR3 has 16 amino acids. Germline loops: CDR1 LGHNA, CDR2 YSLEER. V lost 1 base and J 1 base, leaving 8 bases between the germline ends. CDR3: CASSQGAGSGANVLTF. In DNA, the CDR3 is TGCGCCAGCAGCCAAGGTGCGGGGTCTGGGGCCAACGTCCTGACTTTC.

V is TRBV20-1 and J is TRBJ1-1, with D perhaps TRBD1 (6 bases). Trimming took off 4 bases at V and 7 bases at J, with 28 bases between the two ends. The CDR3 runs to 17 residues. Germline V CDR1 and CDR2: DFQATT, SNEGSKA (reference sequence). The chain's CDR3 is CSAKDPNRDRRKFEAFF. The CDR3 coding sequence is TGCAGTGCTAAGGACCCCAACAGGGACCGCCGCAAATTTGAAGCTTTCTTT.